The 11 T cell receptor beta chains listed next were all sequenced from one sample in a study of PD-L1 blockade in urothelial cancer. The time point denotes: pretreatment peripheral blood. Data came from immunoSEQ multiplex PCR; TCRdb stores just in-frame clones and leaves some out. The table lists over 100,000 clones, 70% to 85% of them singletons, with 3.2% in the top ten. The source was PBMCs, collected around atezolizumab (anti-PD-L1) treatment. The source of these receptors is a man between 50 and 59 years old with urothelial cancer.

DNA for the CDR3: TGTGCCAGCAGTAAGGACAGGACGTCTTCCTACGAGCAGTACTTC. It yields the protein CASSKDRTSSYEQYF. The chain links TRBV4-2 to TRBJ2-7; 7 bases fit TRBD1. This CDR3 is built from 15 residues. Germline V gene lookup returns CDR1 LGHNA and CDR2 YNFKEQ. V was pared by 6 bases and J by 1 base, with 9 bases of the junction left unmatched.

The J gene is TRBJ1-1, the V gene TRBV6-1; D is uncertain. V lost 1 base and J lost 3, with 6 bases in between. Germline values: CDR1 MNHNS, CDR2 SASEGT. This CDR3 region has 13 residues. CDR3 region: CASSEGRDTEAFF. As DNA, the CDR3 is TGTGCCAGCAGTGAAGGTCGGGACACTGAAGCTTTCTTT.

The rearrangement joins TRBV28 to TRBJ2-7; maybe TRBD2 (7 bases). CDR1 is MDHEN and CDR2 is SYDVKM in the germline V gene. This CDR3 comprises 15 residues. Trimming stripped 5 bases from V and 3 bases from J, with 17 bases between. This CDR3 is CASSPRGGVVYEQYF. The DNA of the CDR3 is TGTGCCAGCAGTCCTCGAGGGGGGGTGGTCTACGAGCAGTACTTC. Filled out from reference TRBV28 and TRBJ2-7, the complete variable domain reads DVKVTQSSRYLVKRTGEKVFLECVQDMDHENMFWYRQDPGLGLRLIYFSYDVKMKEKGDIPEGYSVSREKKERFSLILESASTNQTSMYLCASSPRGGVVYEQYFGPGTRLTVT.

The DNA for the CDR3 is TGTGCCAGCAGCTCAAAACTAGCGGATTCCTACAATGAGCAGTTCTTC. It codes for CASSSKLADSYNEQFF. This sequence joins TRBV7-2 and TRBJ2-1, with 8 bases lining up with TRBD2. With V trimmed by 4 bases and J by 1 base, 6 bases remained unmatched. This CDR3 region has 16 residues. In germline, CDR1 is SGHTA, CDR2 FQGNSA.

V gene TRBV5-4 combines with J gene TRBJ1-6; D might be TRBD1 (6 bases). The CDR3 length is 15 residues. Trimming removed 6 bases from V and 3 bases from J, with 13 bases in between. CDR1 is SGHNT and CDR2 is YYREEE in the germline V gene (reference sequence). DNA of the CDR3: TGTGCCAGCACCCCAGGGGTTGACTATAATTCACCCCTCCACTTT. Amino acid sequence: CASTPGVDYNSPLHF.

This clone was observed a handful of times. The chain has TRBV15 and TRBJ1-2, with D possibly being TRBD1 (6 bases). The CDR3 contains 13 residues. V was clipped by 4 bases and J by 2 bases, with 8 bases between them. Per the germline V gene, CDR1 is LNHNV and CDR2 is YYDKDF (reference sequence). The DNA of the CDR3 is TGTGCCACCAGCATCGACAGGAACTATGGCTACACCTTC. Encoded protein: CATSIDRNYGYTF.

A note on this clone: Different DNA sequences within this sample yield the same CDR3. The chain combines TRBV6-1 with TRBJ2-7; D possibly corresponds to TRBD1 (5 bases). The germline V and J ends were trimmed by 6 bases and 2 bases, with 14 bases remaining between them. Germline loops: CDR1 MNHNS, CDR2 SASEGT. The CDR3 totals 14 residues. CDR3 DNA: TGTGCCAGCAGCTCCATTGGCAGGGCCTACGAGCAGTACTTC. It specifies CASSSIGRAYEQYF.

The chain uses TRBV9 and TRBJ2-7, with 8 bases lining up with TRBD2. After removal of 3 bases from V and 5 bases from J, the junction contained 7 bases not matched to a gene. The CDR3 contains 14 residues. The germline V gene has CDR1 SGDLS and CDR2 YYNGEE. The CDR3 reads CASSASGSQDEQYF. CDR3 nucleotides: TGTGCCAGCAGCGCTAGCGGGTCTCAGGACGAGCAGTACTTC. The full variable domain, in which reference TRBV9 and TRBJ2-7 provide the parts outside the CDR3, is DSGVTQTPKHLITATGQRVTLRCSPRSGDLSVYWYQQSLDQGLQFLIQYYNGEERAKGNILERFSAQQFPDLHSELNLSSLELGDSALYFCASSASGSQDEQYFGPGTRLTVT.

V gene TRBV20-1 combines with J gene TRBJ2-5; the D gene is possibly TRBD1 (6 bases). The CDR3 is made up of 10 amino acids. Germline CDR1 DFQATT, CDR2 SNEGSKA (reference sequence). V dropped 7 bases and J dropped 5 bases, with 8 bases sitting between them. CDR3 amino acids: CSGGRETQYF. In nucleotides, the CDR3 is TGCAGTGGGGGGCGCGAGACCCAGTACTTC.

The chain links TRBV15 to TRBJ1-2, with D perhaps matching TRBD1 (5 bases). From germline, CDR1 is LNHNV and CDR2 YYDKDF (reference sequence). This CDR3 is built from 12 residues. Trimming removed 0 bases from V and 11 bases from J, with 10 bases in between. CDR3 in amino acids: CATSRDTGGYTF. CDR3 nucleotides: TGTGCCACCAGCAGAGATACGGGGGGGTACACCTTC. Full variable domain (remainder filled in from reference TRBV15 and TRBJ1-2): DAMVIQNPRYQVTQFGKPVTLSCSQTLNHNVMYWYQQKSSQAPKLLFHYYDKDFNNEADTPDNFQSRRPNTSFCFLDIRSPGLGDTAMYLCATSRDTGGYTFGSGTRLTVV.

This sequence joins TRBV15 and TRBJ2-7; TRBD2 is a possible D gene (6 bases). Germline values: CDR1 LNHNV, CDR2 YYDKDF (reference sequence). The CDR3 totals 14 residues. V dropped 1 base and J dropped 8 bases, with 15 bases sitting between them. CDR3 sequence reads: CATSRGAHGSQQYF. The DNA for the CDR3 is TGTGCCACCAGCAGAGGGGCCCACGGGAGCCAGCAGTACTTC.